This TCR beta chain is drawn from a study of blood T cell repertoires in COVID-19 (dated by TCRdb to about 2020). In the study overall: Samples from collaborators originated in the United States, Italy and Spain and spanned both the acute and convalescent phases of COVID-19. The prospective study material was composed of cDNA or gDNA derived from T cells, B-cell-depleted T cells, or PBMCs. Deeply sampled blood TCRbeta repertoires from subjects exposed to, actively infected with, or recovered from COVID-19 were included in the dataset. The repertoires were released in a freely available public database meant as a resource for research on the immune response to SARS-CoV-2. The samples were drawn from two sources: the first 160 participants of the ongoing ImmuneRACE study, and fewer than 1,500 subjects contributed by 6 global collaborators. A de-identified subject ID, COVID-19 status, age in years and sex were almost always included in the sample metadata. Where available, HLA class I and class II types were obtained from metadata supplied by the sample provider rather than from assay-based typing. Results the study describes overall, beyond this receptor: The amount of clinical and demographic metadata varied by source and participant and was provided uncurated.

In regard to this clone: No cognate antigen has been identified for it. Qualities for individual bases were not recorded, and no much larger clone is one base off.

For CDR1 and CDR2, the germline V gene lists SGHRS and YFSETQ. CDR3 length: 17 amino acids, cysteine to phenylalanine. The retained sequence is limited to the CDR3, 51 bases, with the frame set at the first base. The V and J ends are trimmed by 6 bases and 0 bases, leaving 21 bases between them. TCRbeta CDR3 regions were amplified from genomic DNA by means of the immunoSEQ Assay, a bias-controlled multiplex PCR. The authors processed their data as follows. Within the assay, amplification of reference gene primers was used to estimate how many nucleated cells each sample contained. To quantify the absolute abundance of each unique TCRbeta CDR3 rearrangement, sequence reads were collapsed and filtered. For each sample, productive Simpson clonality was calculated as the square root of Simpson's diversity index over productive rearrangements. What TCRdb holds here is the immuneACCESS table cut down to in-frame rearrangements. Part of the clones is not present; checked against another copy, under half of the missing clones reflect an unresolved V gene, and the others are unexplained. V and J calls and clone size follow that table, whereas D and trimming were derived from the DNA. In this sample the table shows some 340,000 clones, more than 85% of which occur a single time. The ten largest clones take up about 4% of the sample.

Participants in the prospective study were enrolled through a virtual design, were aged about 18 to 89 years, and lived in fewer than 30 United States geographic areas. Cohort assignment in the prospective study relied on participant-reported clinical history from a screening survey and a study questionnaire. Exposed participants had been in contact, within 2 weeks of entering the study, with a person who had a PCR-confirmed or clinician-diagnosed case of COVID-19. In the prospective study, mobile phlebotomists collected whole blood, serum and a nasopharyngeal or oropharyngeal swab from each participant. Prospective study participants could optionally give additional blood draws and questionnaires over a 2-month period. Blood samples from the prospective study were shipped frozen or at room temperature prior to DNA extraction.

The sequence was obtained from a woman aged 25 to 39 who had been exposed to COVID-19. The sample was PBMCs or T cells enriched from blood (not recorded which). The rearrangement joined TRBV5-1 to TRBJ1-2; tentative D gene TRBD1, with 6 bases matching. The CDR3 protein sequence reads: CASKNTGKEMANYGYTF. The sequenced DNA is TGCGCCAGCAAAAACACAGGGAAGGAAATGGCTAACTATGGCTACACCTTC.